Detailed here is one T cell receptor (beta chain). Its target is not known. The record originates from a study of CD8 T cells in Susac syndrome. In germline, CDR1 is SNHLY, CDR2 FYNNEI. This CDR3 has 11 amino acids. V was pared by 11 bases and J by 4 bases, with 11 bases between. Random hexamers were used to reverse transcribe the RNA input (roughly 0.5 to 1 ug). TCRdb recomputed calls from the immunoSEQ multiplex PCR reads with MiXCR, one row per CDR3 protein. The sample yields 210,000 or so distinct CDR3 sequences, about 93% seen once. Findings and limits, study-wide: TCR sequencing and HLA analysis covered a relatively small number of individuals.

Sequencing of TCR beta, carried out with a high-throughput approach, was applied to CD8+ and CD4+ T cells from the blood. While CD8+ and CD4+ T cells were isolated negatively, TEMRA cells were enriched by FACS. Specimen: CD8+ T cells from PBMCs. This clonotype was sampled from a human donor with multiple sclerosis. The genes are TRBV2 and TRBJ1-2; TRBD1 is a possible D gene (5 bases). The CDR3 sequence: CAGRQIYGYTF. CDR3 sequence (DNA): TGTGCCGGAAGACAGATCTATGGCTACACCTTC.